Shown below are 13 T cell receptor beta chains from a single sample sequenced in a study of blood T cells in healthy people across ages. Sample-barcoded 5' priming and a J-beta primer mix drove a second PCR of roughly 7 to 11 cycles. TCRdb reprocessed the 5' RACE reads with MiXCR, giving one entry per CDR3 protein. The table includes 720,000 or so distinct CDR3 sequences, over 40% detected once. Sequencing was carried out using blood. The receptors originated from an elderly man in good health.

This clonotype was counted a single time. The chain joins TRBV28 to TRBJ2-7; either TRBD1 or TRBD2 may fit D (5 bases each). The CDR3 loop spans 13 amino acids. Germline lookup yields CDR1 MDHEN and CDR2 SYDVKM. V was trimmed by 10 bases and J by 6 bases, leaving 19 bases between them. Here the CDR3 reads CATWDLGSVEQYF. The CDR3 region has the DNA TGTGCCACTTGGGACCTCGGAAGCGTCGAGCAGTACTTC.

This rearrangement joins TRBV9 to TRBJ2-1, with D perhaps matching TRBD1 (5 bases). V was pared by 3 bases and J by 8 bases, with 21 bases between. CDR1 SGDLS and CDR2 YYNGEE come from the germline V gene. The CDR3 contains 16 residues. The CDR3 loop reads CASSGGGALYGDEQFF. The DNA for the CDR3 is TGTGCCAGCAGCGGCGGTGGGGCCTTATATGGCGATGAGCAGTTCTTC.

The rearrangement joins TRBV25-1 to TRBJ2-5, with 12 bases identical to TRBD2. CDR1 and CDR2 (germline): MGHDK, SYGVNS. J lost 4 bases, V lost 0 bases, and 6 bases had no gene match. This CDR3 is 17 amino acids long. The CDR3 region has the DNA TGTGCCAGCAGTGAATATAAGGGACTAGCGGGTGGAGAGACCCAGTACTTC. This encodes CASSEYKGLAGGETQYF. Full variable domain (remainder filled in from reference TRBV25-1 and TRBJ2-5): EADIYQTPRYLVIGTGKKITLECSQTMGHDKMYWYQQDPGMELHLIHYSYGVNSTEKGDLSSESTVSRIRTEHFPLTLESARPSHTSQYLCASSEYKGLAGGETQYFGPGTRLLVL.

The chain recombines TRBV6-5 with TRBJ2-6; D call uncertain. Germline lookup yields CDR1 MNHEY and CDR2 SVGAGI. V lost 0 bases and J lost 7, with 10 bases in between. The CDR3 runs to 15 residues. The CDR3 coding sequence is TGTGCCAGCAGTTACTCCCAGACATCAGCCAACGTCCTGACTTTC. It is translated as CASSYSQTSANVLTF.

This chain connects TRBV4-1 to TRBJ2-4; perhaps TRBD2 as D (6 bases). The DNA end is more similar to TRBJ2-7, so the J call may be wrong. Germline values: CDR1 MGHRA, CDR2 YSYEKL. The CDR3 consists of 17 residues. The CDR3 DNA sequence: TGCGCCAGCAGCCAAGATCGTGGAGCAGGGAGGTTATACGAGCAGTACTTC. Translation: CASSQDRGAGRLYEQYF.

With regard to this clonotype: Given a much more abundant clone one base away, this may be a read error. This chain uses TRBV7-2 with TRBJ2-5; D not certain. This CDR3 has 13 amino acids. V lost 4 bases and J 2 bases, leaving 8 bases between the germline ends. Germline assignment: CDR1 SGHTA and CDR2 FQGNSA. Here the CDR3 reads CASSSTWQETQYF. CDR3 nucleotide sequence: TGTGCCAGCAGCTCAACATGGCAAGAGACCCAGTACTTC.

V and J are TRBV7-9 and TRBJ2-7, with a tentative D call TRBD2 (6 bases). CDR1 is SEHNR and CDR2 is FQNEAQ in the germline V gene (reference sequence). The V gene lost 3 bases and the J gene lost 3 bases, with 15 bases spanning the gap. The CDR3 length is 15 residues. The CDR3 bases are TGTGCCAGCAGCTTGCTAGGAGGGCAGTTCTACGAGCAGTACTTC. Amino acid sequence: CASSLLGGQFYEQYF.

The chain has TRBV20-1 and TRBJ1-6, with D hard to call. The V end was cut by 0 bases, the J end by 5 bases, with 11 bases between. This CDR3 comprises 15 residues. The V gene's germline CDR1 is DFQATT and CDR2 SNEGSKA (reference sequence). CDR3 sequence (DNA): TGCAGTGCTAGAGATATCGGGTGGGATAATTCACCCCTCCACTTT. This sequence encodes CSARDIGWDNSPLHF.

As DNA, the CDR3 is TGTGCCAGCAGCCTAGGACAGGGCGGGCCCCAGCATTTT. Its translation is CASSLGQGGPQHF. The V gene is TRBV14, the J gene TRBJ1-5, with 8 bases lining up with TRBD1. Losses at the gene ends were 4 bases for V and 9 bases for J; bases not matched to a gene: 5. The CDR3 extends over 13 amino acids. Germline CDR1 reads SGHDN; CDR2 reads FVKESK.

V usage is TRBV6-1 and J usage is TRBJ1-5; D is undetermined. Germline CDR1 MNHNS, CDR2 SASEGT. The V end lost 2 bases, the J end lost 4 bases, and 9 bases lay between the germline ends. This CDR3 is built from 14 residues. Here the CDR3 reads CASSETLENQPQHF. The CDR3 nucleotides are TGTGCCAGCAGTGAAACATTGGAGAATCAGCCCCAGCATTTT.

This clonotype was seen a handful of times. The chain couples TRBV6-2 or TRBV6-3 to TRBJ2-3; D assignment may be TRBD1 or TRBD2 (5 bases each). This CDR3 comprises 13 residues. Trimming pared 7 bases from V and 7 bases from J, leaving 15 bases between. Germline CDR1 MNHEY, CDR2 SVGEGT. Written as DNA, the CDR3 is TGTGCCAGCAACACGGGGCTAGCTAATACGCAGTATTTT. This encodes CASNTGLANTQYF.

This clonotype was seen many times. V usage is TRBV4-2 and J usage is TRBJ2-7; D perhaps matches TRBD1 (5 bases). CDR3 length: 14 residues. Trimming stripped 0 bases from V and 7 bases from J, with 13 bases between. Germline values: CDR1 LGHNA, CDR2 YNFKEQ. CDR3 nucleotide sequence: TGTGCCAGCAGCCAAGAAAAGAGAGACAGTGAGCAGTACTTC. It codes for CASSQEKRDSEQYF.

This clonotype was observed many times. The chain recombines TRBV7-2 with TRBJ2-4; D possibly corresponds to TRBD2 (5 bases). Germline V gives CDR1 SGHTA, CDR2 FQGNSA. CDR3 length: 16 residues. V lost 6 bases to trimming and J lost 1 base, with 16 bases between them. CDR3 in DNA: TGTGCCAGCAGGGACTCTTACGGGGTTGCCAAAAACATTCAGTACTTC. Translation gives CASRDSYGVAKNIQYF. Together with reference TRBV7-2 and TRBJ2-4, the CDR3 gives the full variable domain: GAGVSQSPSNKVTEKGKDVELRCDPISGHTALYWYRQSLGQGLEFLIYFQGNSAPDKSGLPSDRFSAERTGGSVSTLTIQRTQQEDSAVYLCASRDSYGVAKNIQYFGAGTRLSVL.